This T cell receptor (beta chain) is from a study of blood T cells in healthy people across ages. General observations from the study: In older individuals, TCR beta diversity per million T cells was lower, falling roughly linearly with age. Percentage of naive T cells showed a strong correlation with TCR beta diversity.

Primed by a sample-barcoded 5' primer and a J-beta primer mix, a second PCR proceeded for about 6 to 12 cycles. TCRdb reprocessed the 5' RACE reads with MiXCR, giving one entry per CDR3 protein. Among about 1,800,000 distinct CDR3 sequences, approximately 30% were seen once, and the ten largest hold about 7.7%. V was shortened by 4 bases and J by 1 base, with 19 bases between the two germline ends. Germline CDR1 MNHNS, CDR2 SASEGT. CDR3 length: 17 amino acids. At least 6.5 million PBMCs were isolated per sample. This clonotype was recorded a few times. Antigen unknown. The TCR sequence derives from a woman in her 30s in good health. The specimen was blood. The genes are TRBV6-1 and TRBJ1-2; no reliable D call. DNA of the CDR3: TGTGCCAGCAGTGGTGTGGGCCGACGCCATGATAACTATGGCTACACCTTC. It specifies CASSGVGRRHDNYGYTF.